The entry below describes one T cell receptor beta chain. Its binding antigen is unknown. No quality values exist for individual bases; no much larger clone is one base distant. The CDR3 runs 15 amino acids, cysteine and phenylalanine included. Only the CDR3 DNA is retained, 45 bases long and in frame from the first base. The germline V gene gives CDR1 as SGDLS and CDR2 as YYNGEE. The V end gives up 3 bases and the J end 2 bases, leaving 7 bases in the junction not matched to a gene. The library was prepared using the immunoSEQ multiplex PCR assay. For the multiplex PCR, a mixture combining 60 forward primers for TCR Vbeta segments and 13 reverse primers for TCR Jbeta segments was used. Amplification of the CDR3 region of rearranged TCR beta genes was performed with a multiplex PCR assay on genomic DNA. On the Illumina HiSeq System, the amplified TCR beta libraries were sequenced as 87-base-pair reads. As for the authors' bioinformatics: A later analysis tallied tens of millions of unique TCR beta chains across the 600 to 700 repertoires, and about 10 million of those chains were shared by two or more donors. To remove PCR and sequencing errors, raw reads were error-corrected and collapsed into unique sequences using a nearest-neighbor algorithm that merged closely related sequences. To assign V, D and J gene segments, CDR3 sequences were aligned to IMGT reference sequences. Each retained sequence needed at least a six-nucleotide match to both a V gene segment and a J gene segment. Rearrangements were classified as productive when the CDR3 lacked stop codons and remained in frame with V and J, and all other rearrangements were classified as non-productive. Following IMGT convention, CDR3 was defined as the stretch from the second conserved V-encoded cysteine to the conserved J-encoded phenylalanine. The earlier analysis of about 610 of the donors excluded sequences that lacked an unambiguous match to a single V gene segment. In an earlier analysis of several hundred of the donors, V segments were called functional above 56.7% productive rearrangements and were called segregating when the between-donor standard deviation exceeded 5%. A statistical classification framework was developed to diagnose cytomegalovirus status using the catalog of TCR beta chain sequences. A later analysis assigned V and J genes by comparing TCR nucleotide sequences with IMGT/GENE-DB human TR gene sequences. The TCRdist pipeline was used in a later analysis to assign CDR3 sequences and most-parsimonious VDJ recombination scenarios. In a later analysis, each TCR beta chain was defined by its CDR3 amino acid sequence together with its V-gene family, and reads lacking a unique V-gene family were excluded. As a way to deal with suspected cross-contamination and a sequencing artifact, a later analysis dropped under 600 nucleotide sequences that were highly shared and had low generation probability. In a later analysis, a clonal expansion index was calculated for each public chain from normalized within-repertoire ranks of inferred template counts. In a later analysis, generation probabilities were computed with a VDJ recombination model fitted to out-of-frame rearrangements, and the resulting probabilities were checked against IGoR. In a later analysis, hypergeometric tests were used to score TCR-TCR, TCR-HLA and TCR-CMV co-occurrence, with a repertoire-size bias correction applied to TCR pairs. False discovery rates were estimated in a later analysis by permuting HLA or CMV assignments 20 times. In a later analysis, co-occurring TCRs were grouped with DBSCAN, and TCRdist sequence similarity was added when clustering was performed within HLA-allele-positive subsets. For co-occurrence clustering, repertoires with fewer than 30,000 or more than 120,000 public chains were excluded, along with five repertoires with anomalous nucleotide sharing. TCRdb mirrors the immuneACCESS table, restricted to in-frame sequences. Some clones are absent from its copies; in checked studies, under half trace to an unresolved V gene, and the reason for the others is unknown. The V and J calls and the clone size are those of that table, but D and trimming were determined from the DNA. The sample table holds fewer than 150,000 clones, of which roughly 69% were seen once. 8.2% of the sample goes to the ten largest clones.

The data were obtained in a study of cytomegalovirus exposure and HLA in healthy donors (dated by TCRdb to 2016 to 2017). General notes on the study: An earlier analysis of 587 of the donors reported 250 to 300 Gb of sequence data and 117 million unique TCR beta sequences from about 179 million T cells. Roughly 310 gigabases of sequencing data and approximately 80 million unique TCR sequences were included in an early release covering about 700 HLA-typed donors. Of the roughly 390 genotyped donors, 65% to 90% were placed in the genetic ancestry cluster associated with self-reported Caucasian donors. The study aimed to test whether signatures of past pathogen exposure could be identified by cataloging public T cell receptors. The study used immunosequencing to profile the T cell repertoires of 666 subjects and linked those repertoires to cytomegalovirus serostatus. A separate validation cohort of 100 to 150 different subjects was used in addition to the approximately 700-subject first cohort. To predict cytomegalovirus infection status, the study brought together high-throughput TCR immunosequencing, statistical association of individual TCRs with disease status, and machine learning. In a later analysis, previously published TCR beta repertoires from 500 to 750 donors were re-analyzed and high-resolution HLA genotyping was added so that TCR occurrence patterns could be studied. In the later analysis, no new phenotypic data were used to find candidate immune exposures; instead, reliance was placed on TCR beta sequences and their occurrence across donors. An earlier analysis of around 640 of the donors used high-throughput TCR beta sequencing to judge whether each TCR beta V gene segment behaved as functional or pseudogenic. Donor age, sex, ethnicity and CMV serostatus were collected together with the repertoire data. A later genetic analysis took genome-wide SNP genotypes for about 55% of the 666 donors and used that subset as a discovery cohort. All discovery cohort repertoires had been generated on a single sequencing platform. Class I and class II HLA loci were covered by the typing at four-digit resolution. Typing coverage differed by locus: A, B, C, DRB1 and DQB1 were typed in about 620-630 donors, DQA1 in about 500, DPA1 in over 600, and DPB1 in just under 490. Because of strong linkage in the cohort, 5 or 6 DR-DQ haplotypes were treated as single units for association and clustering. Among over 350 genotyped donors of the cohort, an average of roughly 240,000 unique TCR beta nucleotide sequences were sequenced per donor, about a sixth of them non-productive. Results the study describes overall, beyond this receptor: The earlier analysis of 587 of the donors excluded roughly 17 rarely observed V segments, including chromosome 9 orphons, because counts were too low. For the cohort, immune exposure information was limited to CMV serostatus. The authors suggested that the approach could potentially be generalized to other disease states and immunological phenotypes. A group of highly shared sequence variants was considered likely to be a technical artifact of the sequencing pipeline. Specific HLA alleles were associated with over 15,000 TCR beta sequences at a false discovery rate of 0.05 in a later analysis. Some IMGT-functional V segments, including TRBV6-2 and TRBV6-3, could not be told apart with the 87-base-pair reads, so those segments were excluded. Linkage disequilibrium might explain the correlated functional status among segregating V segments, but an unknown experimental factor could not be ruled out. A further reported finding was that TCR beta sequences accurately predicted the HLA-A and HLA-B alleles for most subjects in the first cohort. The presence/absence analyses assumed that sequencing depth was roughly uniform across donors, and that assumption may not be true. When HLA alleles, especially DR and DQ, strongly co-occurred, attributing TCR associations to individual alleles was difficult. The classifier was reported to diagnose cytomegalovirus status with high specificity and sensitivity in both the original cohort and the validation cohort. V-gene and J-gene trimming of TCR beta chains was associated with a missense DCLRE1C variant in a later genetic analysis, and the association was replicated in an independent cohort. This cohort had only TCR beta chains sequenced, and the lack of alpha or paired-chain data limited which features could be detected. Most TCR sequences were observed very rarely across donors, whereas some public TCRs were present in many individuals. HLA typing was unavailable for some donors at each locus, so association tests used only the typed subset. In a later analysis, most CMV-associated TCR beta chains were found to appear HLA-restricted, with HLA associations seemingly driven largely by CMV exposure. In a later genetic analysis, fewer N-insertions in productive TCRs were reported among donors in an Asian-associated ancestry cluster than the approximately 710-donor mean. In an earlier analysis of 500 to 650 of the donors, most TCR beta V segments appeared in productive rearrangements about 87% or about 30% of the time, broadly matching IMGT annotations. The study gave a list of around 170 TCR beta chains associated with cytomegalovirus. Three of the identified cytomegalovirus-associated TCR beta chains were confirmed in vitro to be specific for cytomegalovirus antigens. In a later analysis, several top co-occurrence clusters were reported to appear linked to parvovirus B19, influenza, CMV and Epstein-Barr virus. In a later analysis, the rate of TCR association differed among HLA loci, with DRB1 alleles having the most associated TCRs and HLA-C alleles having the fewest. Compared with equally common non-associated chains, HLA-associated TCR beta chains in a later analysis were more clonally expanded and had lower generation probabilities.

The cohort was made up of hundreds of healthy bone marrow donors. Cohort members were all nominally healthy when sampled, although unrecorded immune exposures were likely present. The donor tested CMV seropositive and was one of the 289 seropositive cohort members. Each donor provided a peripheral blood sample, and peripheral blood mononuclear cells were used for TCR beta sequencing. Genomic DNA was extracted from the blood cell samples with the Qiagen DNeasy Blood Extraction Kit. The chain is encoded by TRBV9 joined to TRBJ2-7; 8 bases in between match TRBD2. Source material: PBMCs. This clonotype was obtained from a middle-aged woman in good health and CMV-seropositive. The CDR3 region has the sequence CASSARVAGTYEQYF. In nucleotide form, the sequence is TGTGCCAGCAGCGCCCGGGTAGCGGGGACCTACGAGCAGTACTTC.